One and the same sample provided the 28 T cell receptor beta chains below, sequenced in a study of memory CD4+ T cells and cytomegalovirus serostatus. The table came from immunoSEQ multiplex PCR; TCRdb's copy has only in-frame clones and leaves some out. The data contain some 40,000 clones, 79% of them singletons. The sort gate was single viable CD3+CD4+CD8-CD45RO+ cells for memory CD4+ T cells. The material sequenced was memory CD4+ T cells from blood. The receptor source for this set is an adult in good health and CMV-seropositive.

This chain joins TRBV18 and TRBJ2-7; 7 nucleotides match TRBD1. The V segment lost 5 bases and the J segment 3 bases; nucleotides outside the gene matches: 4. Germline CDR1 and CDR2: KGHSH and LQKENI. CDR3 size: 13 residues. The CDR3 bases are TGTGCCAGCTCATCCCGGGACAGCTACGAGCAGTACTTC. It yields the protein CASSSRDSYEQYF.

This chain uses TRBV5-1 with TRBJ2-3, with D hard to call. CDR3 length: 14 residues. The V and J ends lost 4 bases and 4 bases respectively, with 13 bases between them. CDR1 SGHRS and CDR2 YFSETQ come from the germline V gene. The CDR3: CASSEGSRSDTQYF. CDR3 DNA sequence: TGCGCCAGCAGCGAAGGAAGTAGGTCAGATACGCAGTATTTT.

The gene calls are TRBV10-3 and TRBJ2-1; a possible D gene is TRBD1 (5 bases). V was clipped by 11 bases and J by 3 bases, with 11 bases between them. Per the germline V gene, CDR1 is ENHRY and CDR2 is SYGVKD. The CDR3 runs 12 residues. CDR3: CASADSYNEQFF. Here the CDR3 DNA reads TGTGCCTCCGCTGACAGCTACAATGAGCAGTTCTTC.

This sequence joins TRBV28 and TRBJ2-1, with a weak D call TRBD2 (6 bases). The V gene's germline CDR1 is MDHEN and CDR2 SYDVKM. V was cut by 6 bases and J by 7 bases, with 13 bases left in between. The CDR3 covers 13 residues. The CDR3 reads CASRNTGGNEQFF. The CDR3 nucleotides read TGTGCCAGCAGGAACACAGGAGGGAATGAGCAGTTCTTC.

This clone turned up a few times. The chain links TRBV6-1 to TRBJ1-1; D remains unclear. This CDR3 has 12 residues. Germline CDR1 MNHNS, CDR2 SASEGT. The CDR3 DNA reads as TGTGGCACTGAAAAGGAGAGCACTGAAGCTTTCTTT. Protein: CGTEKESTEAFF.

The sample holds one count of this clone. This chain connects TRBV29-1 to TRBJ2-2; D perhaps matches TRBD2 (6 bases). Germline V gene data show CDR1 as SQVTM and CDR2 as ANQGSEA. The CDR3 runs to 17 residues. V gave up 6 bases and J gave up 0 bases, with 20 bases separating them. The CDR3 sequence is CSVGGETGASNTGELFF. For the CDR3, the DNA is TGCAGCGTGGGGGGTGAGACGGGAGCCTCGAACACCGGGGAGCTGTTTTTT.

V is TRBV19 and J is TRBJ1-3; possibly TRBD1 for D (6 bases). CDR3 length: 16 residues. V was clipped by 3 bases and J by 0 bases, with 12 bases between them. Germline assignment: CDR1 LNHDA and CDR2 SQIVND (reference sequence). The CDR3 DNA sequence: TGTGCCAGTAGTATGGCCGGACAGCTCTCTGGAAACACCATATATTTT. This encodes CASSMAGQLSGNTIYF.

The V and J genes are TRBV2 and TRBJ1-2; D not certain. CDR3 length: 12 amino acids. Per germline, CDR1 SNHLY and CDR2 FYNNEI. Trimming took off 2 bases at V and 6 bases at J, with 7 bases between the two ends. This CDR3 is CASSEIQNGYTF. The CDR3 bases are TGTGCCAGCAGTGAAATACAAAATGGCTACACCTTC.

This rearrangement joins TRBV4-2 to TRBJ2-6, with a tentative D call TRBD1 (6 bases). The germline V gene encodes CDR1 LGHNA and CDR2 YNFKEQ. CDR3 length: 16 amino acids. Trimming pared 0 bases from V and 0 bases from J, leaving 6 bases between. The CDR3 region is CASSQETGSGANVLTF. DNA for the CDR3: TGTGCCAGCAGCCAAGAGACAGGCTCTGGGGCCAACGTCCTGACTTTC.

The J gene is TRBJ2-5, the V gene TRBV7-2; a possible D gene is TRBD1 (6 bases). The V and J ends lost 5 bases and 4 bases respectively, with 11 bases between them. The germline gives CDR1 SGHTA, CDR2 FQGNSA. The CDR3 consists of 13 residues. DNA for the CDR3: TGTGCCAGCAGCCGAGGACAGTTAGAGACCCAGTACTTC. This gives the protein CASSRGQLETQYF.

The chain couples TRBV18 to TRBJ1-4; D is ambiguous. From germline, CDR1 is KGHSH and CDR2 LQKENI. CDR3 length: 12 amino acids. Between the trimmed V and J ends, which lost 0 bases and 10 bases, there was a span of 6 bases. For the CDR3, the DNA is TGTGCCAGCTCACCACCCGGAGGAAAACTGTTTTTT. Its translation: CASSPPGGKLFF.

The rearrangement links TRBV9 to TRBJ2-5; no firm D call. The J call may be faulty, since TRBJ2-7 better matches the DNA end. The CDR3 covers 14 residues. Germline loops: CDR1 SGDLS, CDR2 YYNGEE. The CDR3 nucleotides are TGTGCCAGCAGCGTAGCTGGGGTACCCTACGAGCAGTACTTC. Protein product: CASSVAGVPYEQYF.

This chain connects TRBV6-5 to TRBJ2-2; D is undetermined. Trimming took 8 bases from V and 2 from J, leaving 12 bases between them. The length of the CDR3 is 14 residues. From germline, CDR1 is MNHEY and CDR2 SVGAGI. This CDR3 reads CASQRRPNTGELFF. CDR3 DNA sequence: TGTGCCAGCCAACGGCGGCCAAACACCGGGGAGCTGTTTTTT.

The chain carries TRBV10-3 and TRBJ1-1; D not resolved. CDR3 length: 13 amino acids. Germline V gives CDR1 ENHRY, CDR2 SYGVKD. Trimming took off 3 bases at V and 4 bases at J, with 9 bases between the two ends. CDR3 protein: CAISDPHGTEAFF. For the CDR3, the DNA is TGTGCCATCAGTGATCCCCACGGCACTGAAGCTTTCTTT.

The chain uses TRBV19 and TRBJ1-2, with D maybe TRBD1 (5 bases). Germline-derived CDR1 and CDR2 are LNHDA and SQIVND (reference sequence). Deletions cut 8 bases from V and 1 base from J, with 11 bases between. The length of the CDR3 is 13 residues. CDR3 sequence: CASQRGDNYGYTF. DNA of the CDR3: TGTGCCAGTCAAAGAGGGGATAACTATGGCTACACCTTC.

The V gene is TRBV14, the J gene TRBJ1-2; possible D gene TRBD1, 5 bases. Trimming removed 5 bases at V and 7 bases at J, with 11 bases between. This CDR3 has 12 amino acids. Per germline, CDR1 SGHDN and CDR2 FVKESK. Written as DNA, the CDR3 is TGTGCCAGCAGCTTCTCCCAGGGTGGCTACACCTTC. This codes for CASSFSQGGYTF.

This clone was seen just once. The chain recombines TRBV11-3 with TRBJ2-6, with 8 bases aligning to TRBD2. The ends lost 5 bases at V and 1 base at J; junction bases unmatched: 7. This CDR3 region has 17 residues. In germline, CDR1 is SGHNT, CDR2 YENEEA. CDR3 nucleotides: TGTGCCAGCAGCCCCGGGACGGGAGGGTCTGGGGCCAACGTCCTGACTTTC. As protein: CASSPGTGGSGANVLTF.

The J gene is TRBJ2-7, the V gene TRBV27; D assignment may be TRBD1 or TRBD2 (5 bases each). CDR3 length: 14 residues. CDR1 is MNHEY, CDR2 SMNVEV, per germline (reference sequence). V gave up 3 bases and J gave up 2 bases, with 11 bases separating them. The CDR3 nucleotides read TGTGCCAGCAGTTTGGGACGGCCTACCTACGAGCAGTACTTC. Its protein is CASSLGRPTYEQYF.

This clone came up a few times. The V gene is TRBV4-1, the J gene TRBJ2-1, with TRBD2 matching 9 bases. CDR1 and CDR2 (germline): MGHRA, YSYEKL. The trim removed 4 bases at V and 1 base at J, leaving 5 bases unmatched. This CDR3 region has 16 residues. The CDR3 DNA follows: TGCGCCAGCAGCCCTCTAGCGGGGACTTCCTACAATGAGCAGTTCTTC. Amino acids: CASSPLAGTSYNEQFF.

This clone was found a few times. The genes are TRBV18 and TRBJ2-5, with D unclear. From germline, CDR1 is KGHSH and CDR2 LQKENI. Deletions cut 0 bases from V and 2 bases from J, with 10 bases between. The CDR3 is 15 amino acids. The CDR3 protein is CASSPPSGRQETQYF. The CDR3 DNA reads as TGTGCCAGCTCACCACCGTCGGGTAGGCAAGAGACCCAGTACTTC. Combining the CDR3 with reference TRBV18 and TRBJ2-5 gives the whole variable domain NAGVMQNPRHLVRRRGQEARLRCSPMKGHSHVYWYRQLPEEGLKFMVYLQKENIIDESGMPKERFSAEFPKEGPSILRIQQVVRGDSAAYFCASSPPSGRQETQYFGPGTRLLVL.

V and J are TRBV12-1 and TRBJ2-3; the listed D gene, TRBD2, was not tested against the DNA. TRBV12-1 is a listed pseudogene. This CDR3 has 12 residues. CDR3: CASSLVGVTQYF. CDR3 nucleotide sequence: TGTGCCAGCAGCTTGGTAGGAGTTACGCAGTATTTT.

This clone was picked up one time. This chain joins TRBV11-2 and TRBJ2-2, with unresolved D. Trimming left V 6 bases short and J 8 bases short, with 16 bases between. CDR1 and CDR2 from the germline V gene are SGHAT and FQNNGV. This CDR3 contains 14 residues. CDR3 residues: CASSRDSRVGELFF. CDR3 nucleotide sequence: TGTGCCAGCAGTCGCGACTCCCGAGTTGGGGAGCTGTTTTTT. Full variable domain (rest looked up from reference TRBV11-2 and TRBJ2-2): EAGVAQSPRYKIIEKRQSVAFWCNPISGHATLYWYQQILGQGPKLLIQFQNNGVVDDSQLPKDRFSAERLKGVDSTLKIQPAKLEDSAVYLCASSRDSRVGELFFGEGSRLTVL.

The J gene is TRBJ1-1, the V gene TRBV5-6; 7 nucleotides line up with TRBD1. The CDR3 loop spans 14 amino acids. Germline V gene data show CDR1 as SGHDT and CDR2 as YYEEEE. The ends lost 4 bases at V and 2 bases at J; junction bases unmatched: 5. CDR3 protein: CASSHPGGNTEAFF. Here the CDR3 DNA reads TGTGCCAGCAGCCACCCAGGGGGAAACACTGAAGCTTTCTTT.

The V and J genes are TRBV5-1 and TRBJ2-1, with 16 bases identical to TRBD2. CDR1 and CDR2 from the germline V gene are SGHRS and YFSETQ. V lost 1 base, J lost 7 bases, and 11 bases stayed unmatched. The CDR3 runs 19 residues. CDR3 sequence (DNA): TGCGCCAGCAGCTTGACAAAGCCCGGGACTAGCGGGAGGGGGAATGAGCAGTTCTTC. It is translated as CASSLTKPGTSGRGNEQFF.

This chain connects TRBV6-6 to TRBJ1-2; D may be TRBD1 (5 bases). This CDR3 has 13 residues. The V end lost 4 bases, the J end lost 7 bases, and 13 bases lay between the germline ends. CDR1 is MNHNY and CDR2 is SVGAGI in the germline V gene (reference sequence). Here the CDR3 reads CASSSEGQGGYTF. The CDR3 bases are TGTGCCAGCAGTTCGGAGGGGCAGGGTGGCTACACCTTC.

The rearrangement links TRBV7-9 to TRBJ1-4; possibly TRBD1 for D (6 bases). The CDR3 runs 14 residues. In germline, CDR1 is SEHNR, CDR2 FQNEAQ (reference sequence). The V end lost 4 bases, the J end lost 4 bases, and 10 bases lay between the germline ends. CDR3 protein: CASSSDSYNEKLFF. For the CDR3, the DNA is TGTGCCAGCAGCTCGGACAGTTATAATGAAAAACTGTTTTTT.

The CDR3 reads CASNKGSGANVLTF. In DNA, the CDR3 is TGTGCCAGCAATAAGGGTTCTGGGGCCAACGTCCTGACTTTC. The V call is TRBV6-1, the J call TRBJ2-6; D is unclear. V was trimmed by 7 bases and J by 1 base, leaving 8 bases between them. Per the germline V gene, CDR1 is MNHNS and CDR2 is SASEGT. This CDR3 comprises 14 residues.

The chain couples TRBV5-1 to TRBJ2-1; D is undetermined. Germline values: CDR1 SGHRS, CDR2 YFSETQ. This CDR3 has 15 amino acids. The V end was cut by 5 bases, the J end by 2 bases, with 14 bases between. DNA of the CDR3: TGCGCCAGCAGGCAGACCTCCACTCCCTACAATGAGCAGTTCTTC. Translating it yields CASRQTSTPYNEQFF.